The entry below gives a single TCR beta chain sequence along with its context. This sample is part of a study of blood T cell repertoires in COVID-19. CDR1 is MDHEN and CDR2 is SYDVKM in the germline V gene. The germline V and J ends were trimmed by 4 bases and 0 bases, with 13 bases remaining between them. The CDR3 is made up of 16 amino acids. Sequencing used immunoSEQ multiplex PCR; TCRdb keeps in-frame clones, though not all of them. The sample lists some 160,000 clones; about 88% were seen once. The rearrangement uses TRBV28 and TRBJ1-3; D is possibly TRBD1 (6 bases). Sequencing used peripheral blood. The source is a man aged 50 to 60 who had recovered from COVID-19. CDR3 in amino acids: CASSSLTGSSGNTIYF. The CDR3 bases are TGTGCCAGCAGTTCGCTAACAGGGAGCTCTGGAAACACCATATATTTT. The complete variable domain, with remaining parts taken from reference TRBV28 and TRBJ1-3, reads DVKVTQSSRYLVKRTGEKVFLECVQDMDHENMFWYRQDPGLGLRLIYFSYDVKMKEKGDIPEGYSVSREKKERFSLILESASTNQTSMYLCASSSLTGSSGNTIYFGEGSWLTVV.